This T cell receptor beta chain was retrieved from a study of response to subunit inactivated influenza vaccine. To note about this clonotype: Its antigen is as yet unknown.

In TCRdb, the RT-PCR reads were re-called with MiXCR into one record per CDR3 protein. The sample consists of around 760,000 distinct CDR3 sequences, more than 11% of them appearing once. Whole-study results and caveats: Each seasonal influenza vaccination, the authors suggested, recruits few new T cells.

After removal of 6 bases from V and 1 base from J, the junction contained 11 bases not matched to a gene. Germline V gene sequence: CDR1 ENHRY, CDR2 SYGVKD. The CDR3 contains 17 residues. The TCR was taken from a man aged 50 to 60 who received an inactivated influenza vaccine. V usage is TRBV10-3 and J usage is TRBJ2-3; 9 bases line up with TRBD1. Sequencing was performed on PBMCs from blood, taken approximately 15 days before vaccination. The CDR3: CAIRGGQGTPGTDTQYF. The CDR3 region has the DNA TGTGCCATCAGGGGTGGACAGGGGACTCCCGGCACAGATACGCAGTATTTT.